The 28 T cell receptor beta chains below all came from one sample that was sequenced in a study of OX40 agonist ivuxolimab in advanced cancers. Produced via immunoSEQ multiplex PCR; TCRdb's table is partial and in-frame only. The table lists around 19,000 clones, roughly 80% of them singletons. The source was CD4+ or CD8+ T cells sorted from blood, collected in a trial of the OX40 agonist ivuxolimab. Every receptor here comes from an adult with an advanced solid tumor such as melanoma, head and neck, liver or kidney cancer.

The chain uses TRBV14 and TRBJ1-2; TRBD1 matches at 8 bases. The J segment lost 4 bases and the V segment lost 4 bases, leaving 5 bases of the junction unmatched. Germline V gene data show CDR1 as SGHDN and CDR2 as FVKESK. This CDR3 is built from 14 residues. This chain's CDR3 is CASSPGTGGYGYTF. In nucleotides, the CDR3 is TGTGCCAGCAGCCCGGGGACAGGAGGCTATGGCTACACCTTC.

This clone was detected a few times. Here the CDR3 DNA reads TGCGCCAGCAGCTTGGCCAGTCAGGTCGATAGGGCTTTCTTT. This translates into CASSLASQVDRAFF. The chain uses TRBV5-1 and TRBJ1-1; D remains ambiguous. V gave up 0 bases and J gave up 11 bases, with 17 bases separating them. Looked up from germline, CDR1 is SGHRS and CDR2 is YFSETQ. The CDR3 runs 14 residues.

Many counts were recorded for this clone. Different DNA sequences within this sample yield the same CDR3. The V gene is TRBV25-1, the J gene TRBJ1-3; D is uncertain. Germline assignment: CDR1 MGHDK and CDR2 SYGVNS. V gave up 8 bases and J gave up 0 bases, with 5 bases separating them. The CDR3 is made up of 12 amino acids. Here the CDR3 DNA reads TGTGCCAGCGGGATCTCTGGAAACACCATATATTTT. Its protein is CASGISGNTIYF.

This clone was seen a handful of times. The rearrangement joins TRBV6-5 to TRBJ1-2; unclear D gene. Between the trimmed V and J ends, which lost 7 bases and 4 bases, there was a span of 13 bases. The CDR3 is 13 residues long. The germline gives CDR1 MNHEY, CDR2 SVGAGI. The CDR3 is CASTQSASYGYTF. The CDR3 DNA is TGTGCCAGCACCCAGTCAGCCTCCTATGGCTACACCTTC.

The chain links TRBV5-8 to TRBJ1-2, with 7 bases aligning to TRBD1. CDR3 length: 14 residues. V trimming: 6 bases; J trimming: 2 bases; junction bases outside the gene matches: 7. Germline V gives CDR1 SGHTS, CDR2 YDEGEE. The CDR3 DNA follows: TGTGCCAGCAATCTACAGGGGCCAAACTATGGCTACACCTTC. Translation: CASNLQGPNYGYTF.

This clone is large within its sample. The chain joins TRBV7-9 to TRBJ2-3, with 8 positions matching TRBD2. CDR1 and CDR2 from the germline V gene are SEHNR and FQNEAQ (reference sequence). Trimming cost V 6 bases and J 2 bases; bases outside gene matches: 10. The CDR3 is 16 amino acids. CDR3 nucleotide sequence: TGTGCCAGCAGTCCCGGGACTAGTCCCTTCACAGATACGCAGTATTTT. This codes for CASSPGTSPFTDTQYF.

CDR3 sequence: CASSLFDRVNGNTIYF. CDR3 nucleotides: TGTGCCAGCAGCTTATTTGACAGGGTCAATGGAAACACCATATATTTT. The V call is TRBV7-9, the J call TRBJ1-3; 7 bases are shared with TRBD1. The germline V gene encodes CDR1 SEHNR and CDR2 FQNEAQ (reference sequence). V lost 2 bases and J lost 3; bases outside the gene matches: 7. This CDR3 is 16 amino acids long.

The rearrangement links TRBV6-5 to TRBJ1-1; D is undetermined. V lost 8 bases and J 8 bases, leaving 18 bases between the germline ends. The CDR3 loop spans 13 amino acids. Per the germline V gene, CDR1 is MNHEY and CDR2 is SVGAGI. This CDR3 reads CASGEAEVREAFF. The CDR3 DNA sequence: TGTGCCAGCGGGGAAGCAGAAGTACGAGAAGCTTTCTTT.

The gene calls are TRBV9 and TRBJ2-6; the D is unclear. V dropped 0 bases and J dropped 13 bases, with 11 bases sitting between them. CDR3 length: 13 residues. Germline CDR1 reads SGDLS; CDR2 reads YYNGEE. The CDR3 is CASSVDSGVVLTF. In DNA, the CDR3 is TGTGCCAGCAGCGTAGATTCAGGAGTGGTCCTGACTTTC.

This chain uses TRBV2 with TRBJ2-1; D is uncertain. V lost 2 bases and J 0 bases, leaving 2 bases between the germline ends. Germline loops: CDR1 SNHLY, CDR2 FYNNEI. The CDR3 sequence is 13 residues long. The CDR3 sequence is CASSESSYNEQFF. The CDR3, as DNA: TGTGCCAGCAGTGAAAGCTCCTACAATGAGCAGTTCTTC.

CDR3 sequence reads: CASSPGTATIYNEQFF. The CDR3 DNA reads as TGCGCCAGCAGCCCAGGGACAGCCACTATTTACAATGAGCAGTTCTTC. The chain employs TRBV4-1 and TRBJ2-1; the match to TRBD1 covers 7 bases. The CDR3 is 16 residues long. Germline assignment: CDR1 MGHRA and CDR2 YSYEKL. Losses at the gene ends were 4 bases for V and 4 bases for J; bases not matched to a gene: 10.

V is TRBV6-5 and J is TRBJ1-5; D unclear. Germline loops: CDR1 MNHEY, CDR2 SVGAGI. V shed 2 bases and J shed 0 bases, with 8 bases lying between them. The CDR3 runs 15 residues. For the CDR3, the DNA is TGTGCCAGCAGTTACACGGATAATAGCAATCAGCCCCAGCATTTT. It yields the protein CASSYTDNSNQPQHF.

V and J are TRBV7-9 and TRBJ1-4, with no clear D. CDR1 and CDR2 (germline): SEHNR, FQNEAQ (reference sequence). This CDR3 has 15 residues. Trimming removed 5 bases at V and 5 bases at J, with 15 bases between. The CDR3 reads CASSALSSGNEKLFF. In DNA form, the CDR3 reads TGTGCCAGCAGCGCTCTTTCCTCTGGGAATGAAAAACTGTTTTTT.

The rearrangement joins TRBV15 to TRBJ1-5; D gene unclear. CDR1 LNHNV and CDR2 YYDKDF come from the germline V gene (reference sequence). V was clipped by 6 bases and J by 1 base, with 13 bases between them. There are 15 residues in the CDR3. CDR3 nucleotide sequence: TGTGCCACCAGTGATTTTGGCCCGAGCAATCAGCCCCAGCATTTT. It yields the protein CATSDFGPSNQPQHF.

J is TRBJ1-2 and V is TRBV5-4, with 8 positions matching TRBD1. The CDR3 totals 14 residues. After removal of 3 bases from V and 8 bases from J, the junction contained 9 bases not matched to a gene. The germline CDR1 and CDR2 sequences are SGHNT and YYREEE (reference sequence). DNA for the CDR3: TGTGCCAGCAGCTATGCAGGGGGCGCGAGGGGCTACACCTTC. As protein: CASSYAGGARGYTF.

The rearrangement links TRBV7-9 to TRBJ2-5; TRBD1 agrees at 7 bases. Germline CDR1 reads SEHNR; CDR2 reads FQNEAQ (reference sequence). J was trimmed by 2 bases and V by 1 base; bases with no gene match: 7. This CDR3 comprises 16 residues. The CDR3 spells CASSLGAWGQQETQYF. DNA of the CDR3: TGTGCCAGCAGCTTAGGTGCGTGGGGACAGCAAGAGACCCAGTACTTC.

The sample holds one count of this clone. The chain uses TRBV11-2 and TRBJ2-5; the D is unclear. TRBJ2-7 explains the end of the DNA better; the J call may be wrong. The V gene's germline CDR1 is SGHAT and CDR2 FQNNGV. This CDR3 has 15 amino acids. The CDR3 is CASSLAVGESYEQYF. In nucleotides, the CDR3 is TGTGCCAGCAGCTTAGCGGTTGGAGAGTCCTACGAGCAGTACTTC.

The rearrangement uses TRBV5-6 and TRBJ1-1; 7 bases are shared with TRBD1. Germline CDR1 is SGHDT and CDR2 is YYEEEE. V lost 3 bases and J lost 5; bases outside the gene matches: 7. CDR3 size: 14 residues. CDR3 in DNA: TGTGCCAGCAGCTGGGCAGGGGGGCAAACTGAAGCTTTCTTT. Protein product: CASSWAGGQTEAFF. Full variable domain (remainder filled in from reference TRBV5-6 and TRBJ1-1): DAGVTQSPTHLIKTRGQQVTLRCSPKSGHDTVSWYQQALGQGPQFIFQYYEEEERQRGNFPDRFSGHQFPNYSSELNVNALLLGDSALYLCASSWAGGQTEAFFGQGTRLTVV.

This clone was observed a few times. This chain links TRBV6-5 with TRBJ2-3; no definite D call. This CDR3 has 15 residues. CDR1 and CDR2 (germline): MNHEY, SVGAGI. Trimming removed 4 bases at V and 0 bases at J, with 11 bases between. CDR3 amino acids: CASSWRYPSTDTQYF. Here the CDR3 DNA reads TGTGCCAGCAGTTGGCGATACCCTAGCACAGATACGCAGTATTTT.

The chain carries TRBV6-6 and TRBJ1-4, with D unresolved. This CDR3 comprises 13 residues. V was trimmed by 5 bases and J by 6 bases, leaving 10 bases between them. The germline V gene has CDR1 MNHNY and CDR2 SVGAGI (reference sequence). The CDR3 is CASSPREDEKLFF. In nucleotides, the CDR3 is TGTGCCAGCAGTCCGAGAGAGGATGAAAAACTGTTTTTT.

The rearrangement joins TRBV6-1 to TRBJ2-5; D remains ambiguous. The V end lost 8 bases, the J end lost 5 bases, and 9 bases lay between the germline ends. Germline-derived CDR1 and CDR2 are MNHNS and SASEGT. The length of the CDR3 is 11 residues. The CDR3 DNA reads TGTGCCAGCTCCACTTCGGAGACCCAGTACTTC. Amino acid sequence: CASSTSETQYF.

This chain joins TRBV28 and TRBJ1-1; 8 nucleotides align to TRBD1. Germline V lookup: CDR1 MDHEN, CDR2 SYDVKM. The CDR3 covers 14 residues. V lost 9 bases, J lost 4 bases, and 10 bases stayed unmatched. The DNA of the CDR3 is TGTGCCAGTTTAGACAGGGGATGGGGCACTGAAGCTTTCTTT. This gives the protein CASLDRGWGTEAFF. The full variable domain, its missing parts supplied by reference TRBV28 and TRBJ1-1, is DVKVTQSSRYLVKRTGEKVFLECVQDMDHENMFWYRQDPGLGLRLIYFSYDVKMKEKGDIPEGYSVSREKKERFSLILESASTNQTSMYLCASLDRGWGTEAFFGQGTRLTVV.

Concerning this clone itself: Other DNA sequences from this sample encode an identical CDR3 as well. The gene calls are TRBV4-1 and TRBJ2-7; D ambiguous. CDR1 MGHRA and CDR2 YSYEKL come from the germline V gene. CDR3 length equals 12 residues. Trimming shortened V by 0 bases and J by 4 bases, and 4 bases separated the two germline ends. This CDR3 is CASSQDGYEQYF. The CDR3 DNA reads TGCGCCAGCAGCCAAGATGGGTACGAGCAGTACTTC.

The chain employs TRBV6-5 and TRBJ1-1; D gene unclear. Trimming pared 2 bases from V and 0 bases from J, leaving 10 bases between. Germline values: CDR1 MNHEY, CDR2 SVGAGI. CDR3 length: 15 amino acids. The CDR3 bases are TGTGCCAGCAGTTACGACTGGCAGTTGAACACTGAAGCTTTCTTT. Protein sequence: CASSYDWQLNTEAFF.

This rearrangement joins TRBV9 to TRBJ1-2; D perhaps matches TRBD1 (5 bases). V was shortened by 0 bases and J by 2 bases, with 11 bases between the two germline ends. Germline CDR1 is SGDLS and CDR2 is YYNGEE. This CDR3 contains 15 residues. The CDR3 loop is CASSVVLAGNYGYTF. CDR3 DNA sequence: TGTGCCAGCAGCGTAGTGTTGGCAGGGAACTATGGCTACACCTTC.

This sequence joins TRBV6-6 and TRBJ1-5; D may be TRBD1 (6 bases). Per germline, CDR1 MNHNY and CDR2 SVGAGI (reference sequence). The CDR3 contains 15 residues. The V gene lost 6 bases and the J gene lost 1 base, with 13 bases spanning the gap. This CDR3 is CASSQRGISNQPQHF. CDR3 in DNA: TGTGCCAGCAGCCAGAGGGGGATCAGCAATCAGCCCCAGCATTTT.

This clone has at least ten counts. This rearrangement joins TRBV19 to TRBJ2-1; 7 positions match TRBD1. Germline CDR1 and CDR2: LNHDA and SQIVND (reference sequence). The CDR3 totals 14 residues. J gave up 6 bases and V 4 bases, and 6 bases lay outside the gene matches. CDR3 sequence reads: CASSTGQKSNEQFF. The CDR3 region has the DNA TGTGCCAGTAGTACGGGACAGAAAAGCAATGAGCAGTTCTTC.

The V gene is TRBV7-9, the J gene TRBJ2-7; D tentatively reads TRBD1 or TRBD2 (5 bases each). The CDR3 has 16 amino acids. Trimming removed 4 bases from V and 3 bases from J, with 19 bases in between. CDR1 and CDR2 from the germline V gene are SEHNR and FQNEAQ (reference sequence). This chain's CDR3 is CASSSRDPTPFYEQYF. CDR3 DNA sequence: TGTGCCAGCAGCTCCAGGGACCCGACACCATTCTACGAGCAGTACTTC.